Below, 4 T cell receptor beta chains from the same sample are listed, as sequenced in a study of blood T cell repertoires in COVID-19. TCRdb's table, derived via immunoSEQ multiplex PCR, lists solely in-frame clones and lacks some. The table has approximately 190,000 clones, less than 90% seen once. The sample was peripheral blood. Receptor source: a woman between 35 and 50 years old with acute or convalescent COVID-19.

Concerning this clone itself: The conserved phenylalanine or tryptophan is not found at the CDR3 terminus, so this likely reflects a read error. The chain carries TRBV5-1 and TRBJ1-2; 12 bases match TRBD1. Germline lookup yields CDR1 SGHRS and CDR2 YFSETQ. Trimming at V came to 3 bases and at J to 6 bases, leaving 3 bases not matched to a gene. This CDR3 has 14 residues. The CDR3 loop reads CASSSGTGGNGYTV. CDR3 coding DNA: TGCGCCAGCAGCTCCGGGACAGGGGGCAATGGCTACACCGTC.

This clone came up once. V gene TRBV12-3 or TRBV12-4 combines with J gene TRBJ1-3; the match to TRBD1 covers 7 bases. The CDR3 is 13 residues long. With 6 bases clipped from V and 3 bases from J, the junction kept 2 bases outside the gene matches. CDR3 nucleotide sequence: TGTGCCAGCAGGAGGGACAGTGGAAACACCATATATTTT. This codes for CASRRDSGNTIYF.

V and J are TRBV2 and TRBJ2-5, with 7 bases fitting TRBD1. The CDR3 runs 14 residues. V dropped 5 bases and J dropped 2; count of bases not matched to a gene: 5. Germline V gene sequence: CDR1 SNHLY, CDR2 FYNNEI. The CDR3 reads CASSWSGQQETQYF. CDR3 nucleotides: TGTGCCAGCAGTTGGTCGGGACAGCAAGAGACCCAGTACTTC. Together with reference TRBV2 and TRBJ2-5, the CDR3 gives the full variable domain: EPEVTQTPSHQVTQMGQEVILRCVPISNHLYFYWYRQILGQKVEFLVSFYNNEISEKSEIFDDQFSVERPDGSNFTLKIRSTKLEDSAMYFCASSWSGQQETQYFGPGTRLLVL.

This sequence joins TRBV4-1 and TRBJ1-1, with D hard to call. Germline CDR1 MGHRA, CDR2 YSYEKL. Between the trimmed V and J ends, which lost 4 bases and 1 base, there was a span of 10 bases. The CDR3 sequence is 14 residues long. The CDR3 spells CASSPPFGNTEAFF. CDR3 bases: TGCGCCAGCAGCCCTCCGTTCGGGAACACTGAAGCTTTCTTT.